These 27 T cell receptor beta chains came from one sample sequenced in a study of T-cell reconstitution after alpha-beta-depleted transplantation in children. Library preparation (for TCRbeta) was performed with unique molecular identifiers. MiXCR, applied by TCRdb to the PCR reads, yields one record per CDR3 protein. The table has fewer than 550,000 distinct CDR3 sequences, roughly an eighth seen once. The input for sequencing was PBMCs, mostly from graft donor cells, taken 180 days after TCRalphabeta/CD19-depleted stem cell transplant. Source of these receptors: a female patient between 2 and 15 years old who had a stem cell transplant for aplastic anemia, so the T cells may come from the graft donor.

In this sample, this clonotype turned up many times. V gene TRBV24-1 combines with J gene TRBJ2-7; 11 nucleotides agree with TRBD1. CDR1 KGHDR and CDR2 SFDVKD come from the germline V gene. The CDR3 runs 16 residues. V dropped 4 bases and J dropped 2; count of bases not matched to a gene: 6. The CDR3 protein is CATSDTSGQGAYEQYV. The CDR3, as DNA: TGTGCCACCAGTGACACGTCGGGACAGGGGGCCTACGAGCAGTACGTC.

Of note for this clonotype: Being one base from a much bigger clone, this may be a read error. The J gene is TRBJ2-7, the V gene TRBV5-6; 9 bases agree with TRBD1. CDR1 and CDR2 (germline): SGHDT, YYEEEE. This CDR3 comprises 14 residues. CDR3 sequence reads: CASSSDRGRYEQHV. The CDR3 nucleotides read TGTGCCAGCAGCTCGGACAGGGGTCGGTACGAGCAGCACGTC.

The chain links TRBV7-9 to TRBJ1-4; D is ambiguous. V lost 5 bases and J 6 bases, leaving 16 bases between the germline ends. CDR3 size: 15 residues. Germline-derived CDR1 and CDR2 are SEHNR and FQNEAQ (reference sequence). CDR3 amino acids: CASSTQSRIDEKLFF. The CDR3 coding sequence is TGTGCCAGCAGCACCCAGAGCAGGATTGATGAAAAACTGTTTTTT.

For this clonotype: It may be a read error: a sequence one base away is much more abundant. The rearrangement uses TRBV29-1 and TRBJ1-2, with D tentatively TRBD1 (6 bases). Germline values: CDR1 SQVTM, CDR2 ANQGSEA. The CDR3 covers 12 residues. The CDR3 coding sequence is TGCAGCGTTGGGCGGACAGCCTATAGCTACACCTTC. It yields the protein CSVGRTAYSYTF. The full variable domain, its missing parts supplied by reference TRBV29-1 and TRBJ1-2, is SAVISQKPSRDICQRGTSLTIQCQVDSQVTMMFWYRQQPGQSLTLIATANQGSEATYESGFVIDKFPISRPNLTFSTLTVSNMSPEDSSIYLCSVGRTAYSYTFGSGTRLTVV.

In its sample, this clonotype ranks as medium-sized. The J gene is TRBJ1-1, the V gene TRBV20-1; 8 nucleotides match TRBD1. The germline V gene encodes CDR1 DFQATT and CDR2 SNEGSKA (reference sequence). The CDR3 covers 13 residues. V was pared by 6 bases and J by 5 bases, with 8 bases of the junction left unmatched. CDR3 sequence reads: CSAGTGVGTEAFF. The CDR3 DNA sequence: TGCAGTGCAGGGACAGGCGTCGGAACTGAAGCTTTCTTT.

This chain links TRBV6-2 or TRBV6-3 with TRBJ1-3, with D tentatively TRBD1 (6 bases). Germline loops: CDR1 MNHEY, CDR2 SVGEGT. Trimming pared 0 bases from V and 0 bases from J, leaving 12 bases between. The CDR3 extends over 17 amino acids. DNA for the CDR3: TGTGCCAGCAGTTACTCGACGGACAGCGGCTCTGGAAACACCATATATTTT. It codes for CASSYSTDSGSGNTIYF.

The chain has TRBV20-1 and TRBJ2-3, with 8 bases that match TRBD2. The CDR3 spans 11 residues. Germline V lookup: CDR1 DFQATT, CDR2 SNEGSKA (reference sequence). Losses at the gene ends were 6 bases for V and 11 bases for J; bases not matched to a gene: 7. CDR3 amino acids: CSAQPGRVQYF. The CDR3 nucleotides are TGCAGTGCCCAACCCGGGAGGGTGCAGTATTTT.

The chain recombines TRBV18 with TRBJ1-1; a possible D gene is TRBD1 (6 bases). V was clipped by 6 bases and J by 0 bases, with 14 bases between them. Germline CDR1 is KGHSH and CDR2 is LQKENI. This CDR3 is built from 15 residues. CDR3 sequence reads: CASSPGQSLNTEAFF. CDR3 DNA sequence: TGTGCCAGCTCCCCCGGACAGTCCCTGAACACTGAAGCTTTCTTT.

This clonotype has ten or more counts. This may arise from a read error, as a much more abundant clone is one base away. V usage is TRBV20-1 and J usage is TRBJ2-4, with D perhaps TRBD2 (5 bases). In germline, CDR1 is DFQATT, CDR2 SNEGSKA (reference sequence). The length of the CDR3 is 12 residues. The CDR3 DNA is TGCAGGGGAGCTTCCTCCAAAAACAGTCAGTACTTC. Translation: CRGASSKNSQYF.

In its sample, this clonotype was seen a few times. V usage is TRBV6-1 and J usage is TRBJ1-2, with 8 bases matching TRBD1. This CDR3 is built from 15 residues. Germline V CDR1 and CDR2: MNHNS, SASEGT. V shed 5 bases and J 4 bases; nucleotides not matched to a gene: 9. The CDR3 DNA reads TGTGCCAGCAGTCAATGGACAGGGAGCCCCTATGGCTACACCTTC. Translation gives CASSQWTGSPYGYTF.

This clonotype turned up a few times. The rearrangement links TRBV7-8 to TRBJ2-2; D gene ambiguous. Trimming removed 10 bases at V and 2 bases at J, with 20 bases between. Germline V gene data show CDR1 as SGHVS and CDR2 as FQNEAQ. The CDR3 is 16 amino acids. For the CDR3, the DNA is TGTGCCACCTCCCGGCAGACACAAATTAACACCGGGGAGCTGTTTTTT. Its protein product is CATSRQTQINTGELFF.

This clonotype was detected many times. CDR3 sequence reads: CASSWTGRTDTQYF. CDR3 DNA: TGTGCCAGCAGCTGGACAGGGCGCACAGATACGCAGTATTTT. The V gene is TRBV28, the J gene TRBJ2-3; 8 positions match TRBD1. This CDR3 is built from 14 residues. Germline assignment: CDR1 MDHEN and CDR2 SYDVKM. V lost 6 bases to trimming and J lost 1 base; unmatched junction nucleotides: 3.

The rearrangement joins TRBV6-6 to TRBJ2-7, with D possibly TRBD1 on 5 matching bases. CDR3 length equals 12 residues. Germline V CDR1 and CDR2: MNHNY, SVGAGI (reference sequence). V was trimmed by 6 bases and J by 6 bases, leaving 12 bases between them. DNA of the CDR3: TGTGCCAGCAGCTCCAGGGTTGGCGAGCAGTACTTC. It encodes CASSSRVGEQYF.

This clonotype was counted between two and nine times. The genes are TRBV29-1 and TRBJ1-1; D possibly corresponds to TRBD1 (5 bases). The V end lost 0 bases, the J end lost 3 bases, and 11 bases lay between the germline ends. The CDR3 is 14 amino acids. The germline gives CDR1 SQVTM, CDR2 ANQGSEA. The CDR3 is CSVEERGGYTEAFF. The CDR3 bases are TGCAGCGTTGAAGAGCGGGGGGGTTACACTGAAGCTTTCTTT.

The chain combines TRBV6-5 with TRBJ2-1; D might be TRBD1 (5 bases). V lost 0 bases and J lost 3, with 15 bases in between. This CDR3 contains 17 residues. From germline, CDR1 is MNHEY and CDR2 SVGAGI. DNA of the CDR3: TGTGCCAGCAGTTACTCGAAGTTGGCAGGGCTCTACAATGAGCAGTTCTTC. It yields the protein CASSYSKLAGLYNEQFF.

The table lists this clonotype with a few counts. This rearrangement joins TRBV4-3 to TRBJ2-1; no clear D. Germline V gene data show CDR1 as LGHNA and CDR2 as YSLEER. This CDR3 contains 14 residues. The V end lost 0 bases, the J end lost 3 bases, and 6 bases lay between the germline ends. The CDR3, as DNA: TGCGCCAGCAGCCAAGATACAGTCTACAATGAGCAGTTCTTC. This gives the protein CASSQDTVYNEQFF.

J is TRBJ1-5 and V is TRBV7-9; TRBD1 aligns across 7 bases. The CDR3 loop spans 14 amino acids. Germline CDR1 is SEHNR and CDR2 is FQNEAQ (reference sequence). Trimming at V came to 6 bases and at J to 6 bases, leaving 8 bases not matched to a gene. The CDR3 loop reads CASSLDRAGQPQHF. The DNA of the CDR3 is TGTGCCAGCAGTCTCGACAGGGCGGGTCAGCCCCAGCATTTT.

The J gene is TRBJ2-2, the V gene TRBV3-1; 8 bases are shared with TRBD1. The CDR3 sequence is 15 residues long. The V and J ends lost 4 bases and 6 bases, in that order; junction bases with no gene match: 7. Germline V lookup: CDR1 LGHDT, CDR2 YNNKEL (reference sequence). CDR3 sequence (DNA): TGTGCCAGCAGCCCGGGACAGGCGGGACCCGGGGAGCTGTTTTTT. Translation: CASSPGQAGPGELFF.

This clonotype was detected only a few times. This rearrangement joins TRBV20-1 to TRBJ2-5; 9 bases match TRBD1. The ends lost 5 bases at V and 3 bases at J; junction bases unmatched: 10. This CDR3 has 15 amino acids. Germline values: CDR1 DFQATT, CDR2 SNEGSKA (reference sequence). For the CDR3, the DNA is TGCAGTGCTGAGAGGAGGGGACAGGGAGAAGAGACCCAGTACTTC. As protein: CSAERRGQGEETQYF.

The rearrangement links TRBV25-1 to TRBJ2-5, with D possibly being TRBD1 or TRBD2 (6 bases each). Germline V lookup: CDR1 MGHDK, CDR2 SYGVNS. V dropped 8 bases and J dropped 2 bases, with 15 bases sitting between them. CDR3 size: 14 residues. CDR3 sequence (DNA): TGTGCCAGCTCCGGGGGCGCGGGACAAGAGACCCAGTACTTC. Translating it yields CASSGGAGQETQYF.

The gene calls are TRBV6-1 and TRBJ2-4; D is possibly TRBD2 (7 bases). CDR1 MNHNS and CDR2 SASEGT come from the germline V gene. Trimming left V 0 bases short and J 0 bases short, with 15 bases between. This CDR3 region has 18 residues. The CDR3 sequence is CASSEARRGGIAKNIQYF. CDR3 DNA: TGTGCCAGCAGTGAAGCGCGTAGGGGGGGTATAGCCAAAAACATTCAGTACTTC.

In this sample, this clonotype turned up a few times. V gene TRBV6-5 combines with J gene TRBJ1-1; D is possibly TRBD1 (5 bases). Between the trimmed V and J ends, which lost 0 bases and 1 base, there was a span of 9 bases. Looked up from germline, CDR1 is MNHEY and CDR2 is SVGAGI. The CDR3 has 15 residues. The CDR3 coding sequence is TGTGCCAGCAGTTACTCATGGGGCCCGAACACTGAAGCTTTCTTT. This translates into CASSYSWGPNTEAFF.

This clonotype appeared many times. The chain uses TRBV5-1 and TRBJ2-2; D uncertain. V lost 3 bases, J lost 0 bases, and 6 bases lay in between. The germline gives CDR1 SGHRS, CDR2 YFSETQ. The CDR3 has 14 amino acids. CDR3 DNA: TGCGCCAGCAGCTCCGAAGCGAACACCGGGGAGCTGTTTTTT. Translated: CASSSEANTGELFF.

The sample holds a few counts of this clonotype. This chain's CDR3 is CASNSQGWDEQFF. The CDR3, as DNA: TGTGCCAGCAACTCCCAGGGATGGGATGAGCAGTTCTTC. This chain joins TRBV7-2 and TRBJ2-1; a weak D match, TRBD1 (5 bases). Trimming took off 7 bases at V and 8 bases at J, with 15 bases between the two ends. Per the germline V gene, CDR1 is SGHTA and CDR2 is FQGNSA. The CDR3 runs to 13 residues.

This clonotype was counted between two and nine times. The J gene is TRBJ1-5, the V gene TRBV3-1; no clear D. Germline CDR1 is LGHDT and CDR2 is YNNKEL (reference sequence). Trimming pared 4 bases from V and 15 bases from J, leaving 16 bases between. There are 12 residues in the CDR3. The CDR3 spells CASSLSGQRMHF. For the CDR3, the DNA is TGTGCCAGCAGCCTGTCGGGTCAAAGAATGCATTTT.

This clonotype was seen many times. The V and J genes are TRBV24-1 and TRBJ2-1; 16 positions agree with TRBD2. CDR3 length: 18 residues. With V trimmed by 4 bases and J by 8 bases, 10 bases remained unmatched. Germline V gene data show CDR1 as KGHDR and CDR2 as SFDVKD. The CDR3: CATSDPGTSGRVIDEQFF. The CDR3 nucleotides read TGTGCCACCAGTGACCCTGGGACTAGCGGGAGGGTTATCGATGAGCAGTTCTTC.

The V gene is TRBV6-1, the J gene TRBJ1-2, with D maybe TRBD1 (6 bases). Looked up from germline, CDR1 is MNHNS and CDR2 is SASEGT. Trimming pared 8 bases from V and 1 base from J, leaving 14 bases between. CDR3 length equals 14 residues. The CDR3 DNA sequence: TGTGCCAGCGGCAGGGGATCGCTTAACTATGGCTACACCTTC. It codes for CASGRGSLNYGYTF.